The rows below give T cell receptor beta chains drawn from one sample of a study of neoadjuvant anti-PD-1 for oral cavity cancer. Clones were sequenced by immunoSEQ multiplex PCR, and TCRdb holds only the in-frame ones, with some missing. The sample holds approximately 7,800 clones; 50% to 70% are singletons and the top ten take 3% to 3.5%. The sequences come from PBMCs, collected after nivolumab (anti-PD-1) treatment. The receptors derive from a person between 35 and 79 years old with oral cavity squamous cell carcinoma. Each CDR3 is given with its conserved first and last residue. A D gene is named only where the DNA matches it firmly. Rows give clone size only sometimes, using once, few, many, or a class for an expanded clone.

NA,TRBJ2-5,TRBV10-1,NA,TGCGCCAGCAGTGATTCAGGGGTTCAAGAGACCCAGTACTTC,CASSDSGVQETQYF
NA,TRBJ2-3,TRBV10-3,TRBD2,TGTGCCATCTGGCGGGGGGGCACAGATACGCAGTATTTT,CAIWRGGTDTQYF
NA,TRBJ2-1,TRBV7-2,TRBD1,TGTGCCAGCAGCTTAGGACAGGGGGGTTACAATGAGCAGTTCTTC,CASSLGQGGYNEQFF
NA,TRBJ1-6,TRBV6-5,TRBD1,TGTGCCAGCAGTTGGACAGGGGCCATTAATTCACCCCTCCACTTT,CASSWTGAINSPLHF
few,TRBJ2-5,TRBV27,NA,TGTGCCAGCAGCCCTCGGCTGGGGGAGACCCAGTACTTC,CASSPRLGETQYF
NA,TRBJ2-7,TRBV5-6,TRBD1,TGTGCCAGCAGCTTGGCGGGACAGGCCTACGAGCAGTACTTC,CASSLAGQAYEQYF
once,TRBJ2-7,TRBV21-1,NA,TGTGCCAGCAGCAAAGCCGCAGACCATTCCTACGAGCAGTACTTC,CASSKAADHSYEQYF
NA,TRBJ1-2,TRBV27,TRBD1,TGTGCCAGCAGCTCATTTTGGACAGGGAAGGGCTACACCTTC,CASSSFWTGKGYTF
NA,TRBJ1-4,TRBV9,NA,TGTGCCAGCAGCGTGTCTGGTGAAAAACTGTTTTTT,CASSVSGEKLFF
NA,TRBJ1-5,TRBV4-3,NA,TGCGCCAGCAGCCAAGACGGGCAGAGGCAGCCCCAGCATTTT,CASSQDGQRQPQHF
NA,TRBJ2-3,TRBV11-3,NA,TGTGCCAGCAGCTTGGGCCCGACAGATACGCAGTATTTT,CASSLGPTDTQYF
few,TRBJ1-2,TRBV7-2,NA,TGTGCCAGCAGCTTAGGGCAGGTCTATGGCTACACCTTC,CASSLGQVYGYTF
NA,TRBJ2-2,TRBV13,NA,TGTGCCAGCAGCTTGGAGGCGGAGAACACCGGGGAGCTGTTTTTT,CASSLEAENTGELFF
NA,TRBJ1-1,TRBV4-3,NA,TGCGCCAGCAGCCTTGGAGGAGGGACTGAAGCTTTCTTT,CASSLGGGTEAFF
NA,TRBJ2-1,TRBV2,NA,TGTGCCAGCGGTGCGGTTCCCTACAATGAGCAGTTCTTC,CASGAVPYNEQFF
NA,TRBJ1-2,TRBV6-9,NA,TGTGCCAGCAGTTGCCCTGGGGCGACAGTAATTGCCGGTAGCTACACCTTC,CASSCPGATVIAGSYTF
NA,TRBJ2-3,TRBV10-2,NA,TGCGCCAGCAGTGAGTCGGGCAGGGGCACAGATACGCAGTATTTT,CASSESGRGTDTQYF
NA,TRBJ2-7,TRBV5-1,TRBD2,TGCGCCAGCAGCTTAGGCGGGGGTGATACCTACGAGCAGTACTTC,CASSLGGGDTYEQYF
NA,TRBJ1-2,TRBV4-3,TRBD1,TGCGCCAGCAGCCACGCTGGACAGGAGGTCGGCTATGGCTACACCTTC,CASSHAGQEVGYGYTF
NA,TRBJ2-1,TRBV5-1,TRBD1,TGCGCCAGCAGCTTGGCAGGGGGCACGTACAATGAGCAGTTCTTC,CASSLAGGTYNEQFF
NA,TRBJ2-7,TRBV27,TRBD2,TGTGCAAGCGGGGGGGTAGCCTACGAGCAGTACTTC,CASGGVAYEQYF
NA,TRBJ2-7,TRBV6-5,NA,TGTGCCAGCAGTTACACGGGGACGACCTACGAGCAGTACTTC,CASSYTGTTYEQYF
NA,TRBJ2-2,TRBV9,TRBD1,TGTGCCAGCAGCTTGACCGGGACAGGGGGCACCGGGGAGCTGTTTTTT,CASSLTGTGGTGELFF
few,TRBJ1-5,TRBV7-9,NA,TGTGCCAGCAGCTTAGTGGGCGGGAGTAGCAATCAGCCCCAGCATTTT,CASSLVGGSSNQPQHF
large,TRBJ2-4,TRBV9,NA,TGTGCCAGCAGCGTAGAGGGGGGAGTAGCCAAAAACATTCAGTACTTC,CASSVEGGVAKNIQYF
NA,TRBJ2-5,TRBV25-1,NA,TGTGCCAGCAGTCACCGGGAGACCCAGTACTTC,CASSHRETQYF
NA,TRBJ2-1,TRBV7-9,TRBD1,TGTGCCAGCGGGGGACAGGGAGGCTACAATGAGCAGTTCTTC,CASGGQGGYNEQFF
few,TRBJ1-5,TRBV18,NA,TGTGCCAGCTCACCCAAAGAGGATCAGCCCCAGCATTTT,CASSPKEDQPQHF
NA,TRBJ1-4,TRBV4-2,NA,TGTGCCAGCAGCCTCGCGGGTCGGGTGGGGACTAATGAAAAACTGTTTTTT,CASSLAGRVGTNEKLFF
NA,TRBJ2-1,TRBV30,NA,TGTGCCTGGAGTGTAATACTAGACGAGCAGTTCTTC,CAWSVILDEQFF
NA,TRBJ1-2,TRBV4-2,NA,TGTGCCAGCAGCCAAGCGAGTTATGGCTACACCTTC,CASSQASYGYTF
NA,TRBJ2-1,TRBV11-1,NA,TGTGCCAGTGCTTATGGGGGTGACAATGAGCAGTTCTTC,CASAYGGDNEQFF
NA,TRBJ2-1,TRBV15,NA,TGTGCCACCAGCGGAGGGGGCTTCTACAATGAGCAGTTCTTC,CATSGGGFYNEQFF
few,TRBJ1-5,TRBV5-5,NA,TGTGCCAGCAGCCCCCACGGAACGGGGGACCATCAGCCCCAGCATTTT,CASSPHGTGDHQPQHF
NA,TRBJ2-1,TRBV7-8,TRBD1,TGTGCCAGCGGTTTTGGCCGGGACAGGGACAACAATGAGCAGTTCTTC,CASGFGRDRDNNEQFF
NA,TRBJ2-7,TRBV5-1,NA,TGCGCCAGCAGCTCGGACGTTTACGAGCAGTACTTC,CASSSDVYEQYF
NA,TRBJ2-7,TRBV7-2,TRBD1,TGTGCCAGCAGCTATTCGGGACAGCTACTCGAGCAGTACTTC,CASSYSGQLLEQYF
NA,TRBJ2-5,TRBV2,TRBD2,TGTGCCAGCAGTCCTCTAGCGGGCTCCCAAGAGACCCAGTACTTC,CASSPLAGSQETQYF
NA,TRBJ1-2,TRBV28,NA,TGTGCCAGCAGCGAAAGGATCGGCTACACCTTC,CASSERIGYTF
NA,TRBJ2-3,TRBV5-4,TRBD2,TGTGCCAGCAGGTCCCTCGGGGGGGCCGTCACAGATACGCAGTATTTT,CASRSLGGAVTDTQYF
NA,TRBJ2-1,TRBV7-2,TRBD1,TGTGCCAGCAGCTTAGCGGGACAGGTCTCCTACAATGAGCAGTTCTTC,CASSLAGQVSYNEQFF
NA,TRBJ1-2,TRBV4-3,TRBD1,TGCGCCAGCAGCCAAGATGTGGGGGACAGGACGGGCTTTGACTATGGCTACACCTTC,CASSQDVGDRTGFDYGYTF
few,TRBJ2-7,TRBV6-6,NA,TGTGCCAGCAGCTTCGGGTTCGGTAGGCCCGCGGATGACTTC,CASSFGFGRPADDF
few,TRBJ2-7,TRBV4-3,NA,TGCGCCAGCAGCCAAGAAGGTTGGGACGAGCAGTACTTC,CASSQEGWDEQYF
NA,TRBJ2-5,TRBV2,NA,TGTGCCAGCAAGTATGGGAGGGGGGAGACCCAGTACTTC,CASKYGRGETQYF
NA,TRBJ2-7,TRBV9,NA,TGTGCCAGCAGCGTGGGCAGGGGCGATCTCGAGCAGTACTTC,CASSVGRGDLEQYF
few,TRBJ1-6,TRBV7-9,NA,TGTGCCAGCAGCTTAGCCAGGGGAGGAAATTCACCCCTCCACTTT,CASSLARGGNSPLHF
NA,TRBJ2-7,TRBV4-2,NA,TGTGCCAGCAGCCAAGAGCGGGACACCTACGAGCAGTACTTC,CASSQERDTYEQYF
NA,TRBJ2-3,TRBV27,TRBD2,TGTGCCAGCGGGGCTAGCGGGGGAAATACGCAGTATTTT,CASGASGGNTQYF